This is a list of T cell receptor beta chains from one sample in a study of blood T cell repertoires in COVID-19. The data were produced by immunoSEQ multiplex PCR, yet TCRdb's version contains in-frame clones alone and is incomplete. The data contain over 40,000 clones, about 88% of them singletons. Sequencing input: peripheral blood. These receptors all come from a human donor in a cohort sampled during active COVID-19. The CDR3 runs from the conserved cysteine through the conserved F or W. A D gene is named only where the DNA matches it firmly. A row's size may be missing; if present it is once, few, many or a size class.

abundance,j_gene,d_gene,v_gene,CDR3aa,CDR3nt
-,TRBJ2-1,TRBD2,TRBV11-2,CASSSGLTYNEQFF,TGTGCCAGCAGCTCGGGACTAACCTACAATGAGCAGTTCTTC
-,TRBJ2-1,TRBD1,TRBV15,CATSRVPPDRGTYNEQFF,TGTGCCACCAGCAGAGTTCCCCCTGACAGGGGGACCTACAATGAGCAGTTCTTC
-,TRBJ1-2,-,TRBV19,CATGDRNSYGYTF,TGTGCCACCGGAGACAGGAATTCCTATGGCTACACCTTC
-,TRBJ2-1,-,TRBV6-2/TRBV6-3,CASSYRLDGEQFF,TGTGCCAGCAGTTACCGACTAGATGGTGAGCAGTTCTTC
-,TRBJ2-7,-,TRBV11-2,CASSLARINEQYF,TGTGCCAGCAGCTTAGCCAGGATCAACGAGCAGTACTTC
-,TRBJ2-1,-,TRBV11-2,CASSLHSSNEQFF,TGTGCCAGCAGCTTACATAGCAGTAATGAGCAGTTCTTC
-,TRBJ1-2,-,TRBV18,CASSPPEGLQGYGYTF,TGTGCCAGCTCACCCCCCGAAGGGCTCCAGGGCTATGGCTACACCTTC
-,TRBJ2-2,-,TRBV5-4,CASSLETHTGELFF,TGTGCCAGCAGCTTGGAGACTCACACCGGGGAGCTGTTTTTT
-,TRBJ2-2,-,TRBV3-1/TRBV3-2,CASSRREGGPTWNTGELFF,TGTGCCAGCAGCCGCCGGGAAGGGGGTCCAACATGGAACACCGGGGAGCTGTTTTTT
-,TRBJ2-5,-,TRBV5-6,CASSGWGRGPLQETQYF,TGTGCCAGCAGCGGATGGGGCAGGGGCCCCCTCCAAGAGACCCAGTACTTC
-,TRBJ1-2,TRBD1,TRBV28,CASTSAGQGGNYGYTF,TGTGCCAGCACCTCCGCGGGACAGGGGGGGAACTATGGCTACACCTTC
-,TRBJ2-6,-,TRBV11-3,CASTLGDSSSGANVLTF,TGTGCCAGCACCTTAGGGGACTCTAGCTCTGGGGCCAACGTCCTGACTTTC
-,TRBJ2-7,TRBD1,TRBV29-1,CSVSYRDRGYEQYF,TGCAGCGTGTCATATAGGGACAGGGGGTACGAGCAGTACTTC
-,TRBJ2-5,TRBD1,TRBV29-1,CSVRQGRETQYF,TGCAGCGTCAGACAGGGGCGGGAGACCCAGTACTTC
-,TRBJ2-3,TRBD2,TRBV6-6,CASRDLSGRDGDTQYF,TGTGCCAGCAGGGACCTTAGCGGGAGGGATGGAGATACGCAGTATTTT
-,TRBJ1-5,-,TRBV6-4,CASSDSGGQPQHF,TGTGCCAGCAGTGACTCGGGAGGGCAGCCCCAGCATTTT
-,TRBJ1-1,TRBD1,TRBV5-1,CASRPNRGNTEAFF,TGCGCCAGCAGGCCTAACAGGGGCAACACTGAAGCTTTCTTT
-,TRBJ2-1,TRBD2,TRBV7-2,CASSLTKKAGTSGRAEQFF,TGTGCCAGCAGCCTAACCAAGAAAGCCGGGACTAGCGGGAGAGCTGAGCAGTTCTTC
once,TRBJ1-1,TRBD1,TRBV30,CAQVGRTGAVTEAFF,TGTGCCCAAGTGGGAAGGACAGGGGCGGTCACTGAAGCTTTCTTT
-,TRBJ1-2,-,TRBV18,CASSPRTDISYGYTF,TGTGCCAGCTCACCACGGACAGATATCAGCTATGGCTACACCTTC
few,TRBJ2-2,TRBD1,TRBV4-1,CASSQAGTANTGELFF,TGCGCCAGCAGCCAAGCCGGGACAGCGAACACCGGGGAGCTGTTTTTT
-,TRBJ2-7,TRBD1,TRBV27,CASSPDRVTYEQYF,TGTGCCAGCAGTCCCGACAGGGTTACCTACGAGCAGTACTTC